Listed below are T cell receptor beta chains from one sample, sequenced in a study of blood T cell repertoires in COVID-19. Only in-frame clones appear in the TCRdb table, and some are missing; sequencing was by immunoSEQ multiplex PCR. The table includes under 250,000 clones, about four fifths detected once. The sample taken for sequencing was PBMCs or T cells enriched from blood (not recorded which). These receptors came from a woman between 50 and 59 years old with acute COVID-19. CDR3s include the opening cysteine and the closing phenylalanine or tryptophan. A D gene is named only where the DNA matches it firmly. Rows may omit the clone size; those that give it use once, few, many or a size class.

V: TRBV5-1
J: TRBJ1-5
size: -
D: -
CDR3: CASSRTSGGNQPQHF
DNA: TGCGCCAGCAGCCGGACGAGCGGGGGCAATCAGCCCCAGCATTTT

V: TRBV5-4
J: TRBJ2-6
size: -
D: -
CDR3: CASSLRNRASGANVLTF
DNA: TGTGCCAGCAGCTTGCGGAACAGGGCATCTGGGGCCAACGTCCTGACTTTC

V: TRBV3-1/TRBV3-2
J: TRBJ1-2
size: -
D: TRBD1
CDR3: CASSQGDRGRGYTF
DNA: TGTGCCAGCAGCCAAGGGGACAGGGGTCGAGGCTACACCTTC

V: TRBV7-9
J: TRBJ1-3
size: -
D: -
CDR3: CASSLQGGVGNTIYF
DNA: TGTGCCAGCAGCTTACAGGGCGGGGTCGGAAACACCATATATTTT

V: TRBV5-1
J: TRBJ2-7
size: -
D: -
CDR3: CASSLVQGSYEQYF
DNA: TGCGCCAGCAGCTTGGTTCAGGGGTCCTACGAGCAGTACTTC

V: TRBV7-8
J: TRBJ2-7
size: -
D: TRBD2
CDR3: CASSPPRTSGSSYEQYF
DNA: TGTGCCAGCAGCCCGCCAAGGACTAGCGGGAGCAGCTACGAGCAGTACTTC

V: TRBV19
J: TRBJ2-3
size: -
D: TRBD2
CDR3: CASSAQAGPGTDTQYF
DNA: TGTGCCAGTAGCGCTCAAGCGGGACCAGGCACAGATACGCAGTATTTT

V: TRBV28
J: TRBJ1-1
size: -
D: TRBD1
CDR3: CASSSGGSPTMNTEAFF
DNA: TGTGCCAGCAGTTCAGGGGGCAGCCCGACGATGAACACTGAAGCTTTCTTT

V: TRBV24-1
J: TRBJ2-1
size: few
D: -
CDR3: CATTNTGSSYNEQFF
DNA: TGTGCCACCACTAATACAGGGAGCTCCTACAATGAGCAGTTCTTC

V: TRBV3-1/TRBV3-2
J: TRBJ2-1
size: -
D: TRBD1
CDR3: CASSEQGGYLYNEQFF
DNA: TGTGCCAGCAGCGAACAGGGGGGATATCTATACAATGAGCAGTTCTTC

V: TRBV5-1
J: TRBJ2-5
size: -
D: TRBD1
CDR3: CASVPGTGKETQYF
DNA: TGCGCCAGCGTTCCCGGGACAGGGAAGGAGACCCAGTACTTC

V: TRBV3-1/TRBV3-2
J: TRBJ2-5
size: once
D: -
CDR3: CASSQEFDRQATQETQYF
DNA: TGTGCCAGCAGCCAAGAATTCGACAGACAAGCTACCCAAGAGACCCAGTACTTC

V: TRBV5-1
J: TRBJ2-5
size: many
D: TRBD1
CDR3: CASWGQGFGETQYF
DNA: TGCGCCAGCTGGGGACAGGGTTTCGGGGAGACCCAGTACTTC

V: TRBV7-2
J: TRBJ2-2
size: -
D: -
CDR3: CASSLGGQTTGELFF
DNA: TGTGCCAGCAGCCTCGGGGGACAGACCACCGGGGAGCTGTTTTTT

V: TRBV7-9
J: TRBJ2-2
size: many
D: TRBD1
CDR3: CASSSPGQRTGELFF
DNA: TGTGCCAGCAGCTCGCCGGGACAGAGAACCGGGGAGCTGTTTTTT

V: TRBV6-5
J: TRBJ1-5
size: -
D: TRBD1
CDR3: CASKYTGAINQPQHF
DNA: TGTGCCAGCAAATATACAGGGGCTATAAATCAGCCCCAGCATTTT

V: TRBV7-2
J: TRBJ1-2
size: -
D: TRBD1
CDR3: CASSPTGTANYGYTF
DNA: TGTGCCAGCAGCCCGACCGGGACAGCCAACTATGGCTACACCTTC

V: TRBV3-1/TRBV3-2
J: TRBJ2-7
size: -
D: TRBD1
CDR3: CASSQGGQGFYEQYF
DNA: TGTGCCAGCAGCCAAGGGGGACAGGGATTTTACGAGCAGTACTTC

V: TRBV4-3
J: TRBJ1-2
size: -
D: -
CDR3: CASSQEAGGAGGGYTF
DNA: TGCGCCAGCAGCCAAGAGGCGGGGGGCGCCGGCGGTGGCTACACCTTC

V: TRBV4-3
J: TRBJ2-7
size: -
D: -
CDR3: CASSLRFSGQPYEQYF
DNA: TGCGCCAGCAGCCTTCGCTTCTCAGGACAGCCTTACGAGCAGTACTTC

V: TRBV6-6
J: TRBJ1-1
size: -
D: -
CDR3: CASSYRGDAFF
DNA: TGTGCCAGCAGTTACCGGGGGGATGCTTTCTTT

V: TRBV27
J: TRBJ1-6
size: -
D: TRBD1
CDR3: CASSLGTVNNSPLHF
DNA: TGTGCCAGCAGTTTAGGGACAGTGAATAATTCACCCCTCCACTTT

V: TRBV11-2
J: TRBJ2-3
size: -
D: TRBD2
CDR3: CASSLGRGERDTQYF
DNA: TGTGCCAGCAGCTTAGGCCGGGGGGAGAGAGATACGCAGTATTTT